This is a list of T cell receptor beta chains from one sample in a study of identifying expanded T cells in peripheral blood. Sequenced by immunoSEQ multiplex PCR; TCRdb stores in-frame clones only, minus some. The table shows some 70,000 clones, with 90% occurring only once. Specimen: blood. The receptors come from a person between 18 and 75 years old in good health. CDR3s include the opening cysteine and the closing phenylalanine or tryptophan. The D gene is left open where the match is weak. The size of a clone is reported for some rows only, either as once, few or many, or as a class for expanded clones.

CDR3 protein: CASSTGTDDYGYTF
CDR3 DNA: TGCGCCAGCAGTACAGGGACAGATGACTATGGCTACACCTTC
D gene: TRBD1
J gene: TRBJ1-2
V gene: TRBV10-1
clone size: -

CDR3 protein: CASSEGDLRNYGYTF
CDR3 DNA: TGTGCCAGCAGTGAGGGGGATTTAAGAAACTATGGCTACACCTTC
D gene: -
J gene: TRBJ1-2
V gene: TRBV2
clone size: -

CDR3 protein: CSVEEAGQEDYEQYF
CDR3 DNA: TGCAGCGTTGAAGAGGCTGGACAGGAGGACTACGAGCAGTACTTC
D gene: TRBD1
J gene: TRBJ2-7
V gene: TRBV29-1
clone size: -

CDR3 protein: CASSSYKAGEGNEQFF
CDR3 DNA: TGTGCCAGCAGCTCTTATAAAGCGGGAGAGGGCAATGAGCAGTTCTTC
D gene: TRBD2
J gene: TRBJ2-1
V gene: TRBV5-5
clone size: -

CDR3 protein: CASSLTSGTFYEQYF
CDR3 DNA: TGTGCCAGCAGCTTAACTTCCGGGACGTTCTACGAGCAGTACTTC
D gene: -
J gene: TRBJ2-7
V gene: TRBV7-2
clone size: -

CDR3 protein: CAWSGNEKLFF
CDR3 DNA: TGTGCCTGGAGTGGAAATGAAAAACTGTTTTTT
D gene: -
J gene: TRBJ1-4
V gene: TRBV30
clone size: -

CDR3 protein: CASSLEMSGALTEAFF
CDR3 DNA: TGCGCCAGCAGCTTAGAAATGTCGGGGGCCCTCACTGAAGCTTTCTTT
D gene: -
J gene: TRBJ1-1
V gene: TRBV5-1
clone size: once

CDR3 protein: CASGLSRTSGGASEQFF
CDR3 DNA: TGTGCTAGTGGTTTGTCTCGAACTAGCGGGGGGGCCAGCGAGCAGTTCTTC
D gene: TRBD2
J gene: TRBJ2-1
V gene: TRBV12-5
clone size: -

CDR3 protein: CASSLDNSGNTIYF
CDR3 DNA: TGTGCCAGCAGCTTGGACAACTCTGGAAACACCATATATTTT
D gene: -
J gene: TRBJ1-3
V gene: TRBV5-6
clone size: -

CDR3 protein: CASSPRSGGEKLFF
CDR3 DNA: TGTGCCAGTAGTCCCAGGTCTGGTGGCGAAAAACTGTTTTTT
D gene: -
J gene: TRBJ1-4
V gene: TRBV19
clone size: once

CDR3 protein: CASSPQYGTNEAFF
CDR3 DNA: TGTGCCAGCTCTCCGCAATATGGGACAAATGAAGCTTTCTTT
D gene: -
J gene: TRBJ1-1
V gene: TRBV18
clone size: -

CDR3 protein: CASWDFRAAQHF
CDR3 DNA: TGTGCCAGTTGGGACTTCCGGGCGGCCCAGCATTTT
D gene: -
J gene: TRBJ1-5
V gene: TRBV19
clone size: -

CDR3 protein: CASSQVEGQGRYF
CDR3 DNA: TGTGCCAGCAGTCAAGTGGAAGGACAGGGAAGATATTTT
D gene: TRBD1
J gene: TRBJ1-3
V gene: TRBV6-5
clone size: few

CDR3 protein: CASSPLASMVNEQFF
CDR3 DNA: TGTGCCAGCTCACCACTAGCGTCGATGGTCAATGAGCAGTTCTTC
D gene: -
J gene: TRBJ2-1
V gene: TRBV18
clone size: -

CDR3 protein: CASSPRYDVNEQFF
CDR3 DNA: TGTGCCAGCAGTCCCCGCTACGACGTTAATGAGCAGTTCTTC
D gene: -
J gene: TRBJ2-1
V gene: TRBV6-5
clone size: few

CDR3 protein: CASSTGTGRVYEQYF
CDR3 DNA: TGTGCCAGCAGCACAGGGACAGGGAGGGTCTACGAGCAGTACTTC
D gene: TRBD1
J gene: TRBJ2-7
V gene: TRBV7-8
clone size: -